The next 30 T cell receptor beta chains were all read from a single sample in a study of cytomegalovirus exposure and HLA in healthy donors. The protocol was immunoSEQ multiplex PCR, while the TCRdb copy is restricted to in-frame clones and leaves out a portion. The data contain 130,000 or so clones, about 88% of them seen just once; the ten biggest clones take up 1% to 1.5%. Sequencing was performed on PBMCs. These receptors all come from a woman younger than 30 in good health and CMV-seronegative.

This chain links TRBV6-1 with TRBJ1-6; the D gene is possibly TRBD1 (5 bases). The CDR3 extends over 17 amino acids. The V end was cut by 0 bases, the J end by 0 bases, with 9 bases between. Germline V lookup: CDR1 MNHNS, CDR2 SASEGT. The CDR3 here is CASSEAGRSSYNSPLHF. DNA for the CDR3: TGTGCCAGCAGTGAAGCGGGGCGGAGCTCCTATAATTCACCCCTCCACTTT.

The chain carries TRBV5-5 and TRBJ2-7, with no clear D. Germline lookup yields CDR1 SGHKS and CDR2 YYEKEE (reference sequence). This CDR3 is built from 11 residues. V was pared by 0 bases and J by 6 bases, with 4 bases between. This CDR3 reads CASSLVREQYF. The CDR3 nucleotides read TGTGCCAGCAGCTTGGTCCGCGAGCAGTACTTC.

CDR3 DNA: TGTGCCAGCAGCGGACAGGCGCAGGAGACCCAGTACTTC. As protein: CASSGQAQETQYF. The V call is TRBV6-5, the J call TRBJ2-5, with 7 bases matching TRBD1. The trim removed 6 bases at V and 5 bases at J, leaving 6 bases unmatched. The CDR3 spans 13 residues. CDR1 MNHEY and CDR2 SVGAGI come from the germline V gene.

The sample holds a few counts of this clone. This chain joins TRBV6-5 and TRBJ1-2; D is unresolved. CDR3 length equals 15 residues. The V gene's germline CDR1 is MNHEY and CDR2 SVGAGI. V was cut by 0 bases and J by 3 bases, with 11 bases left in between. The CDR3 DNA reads TGTGCCAGCAGTTACTCCAGAGGTAGCTACTATGGCTACACCTTC. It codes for CASSYSRGSYYGYTF.

CDR3 region: CASRPGSGWETQYF. The CDR3 nucleotides read TGTGCCAGTAGACCGGGTTCCGGGTGGGAGACCCAGTACTTC. The chain is built from TRBV19 and TRBJ2-5, with no clear D. Germline V gene lookup returns CDR1 LNHDA and CDR2 SQIVND (reference sequence). Trimming took off 6 bases at V and 5 bases at J, with 16 bases between the two ends. This CDR3 comprises 14 residues.

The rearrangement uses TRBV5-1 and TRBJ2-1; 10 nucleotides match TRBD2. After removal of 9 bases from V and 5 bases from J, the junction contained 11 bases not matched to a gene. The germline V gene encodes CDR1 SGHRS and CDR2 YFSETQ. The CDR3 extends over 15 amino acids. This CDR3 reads CATRERTSGDNEQFF. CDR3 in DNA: TGCGCCACCCGGGAGAGGACTAGCGGCGACAATGAGCAGTTCTTC. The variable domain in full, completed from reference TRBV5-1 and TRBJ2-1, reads KAGVTQTPRYLIKTRGQQVTLSCSPISGHRSVSWYQQTPGQGLQFLFEYFSETQRNKGNFPGRFSGRQFSNSRSEMNVSTLELGDSALYLCATRERTSGDNEQFFGPGTRLTVL.

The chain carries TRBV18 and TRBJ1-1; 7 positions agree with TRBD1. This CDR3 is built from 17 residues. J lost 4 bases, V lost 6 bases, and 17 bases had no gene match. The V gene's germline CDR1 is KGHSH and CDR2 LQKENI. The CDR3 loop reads CASSESGTAPGGTEAFF. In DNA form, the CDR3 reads TGTGCCAGCTCTGAATCCGGGACAGCACCCGGGGGCACTGAAGCTTTCTTT. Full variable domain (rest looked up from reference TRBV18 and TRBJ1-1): NAGVMQNPRHLVRRRGQEARLRCSPMKGHSHVYWYRQLPEEGLKFMVYLQKENIIDESGMPKERFSAEFPKEGPSILRIQQVVRGDSAAYFCASSESGTAPGGTEAFFGQGTRLTVV.

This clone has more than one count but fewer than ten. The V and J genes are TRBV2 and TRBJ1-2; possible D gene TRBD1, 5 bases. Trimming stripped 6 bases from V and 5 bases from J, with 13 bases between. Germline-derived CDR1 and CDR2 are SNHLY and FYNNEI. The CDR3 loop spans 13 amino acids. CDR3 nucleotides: TGTGCCAGCAGCCCGAAGGGGCGTTATGGCTACACCTTC. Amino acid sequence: CASSPKGRYGYTF.

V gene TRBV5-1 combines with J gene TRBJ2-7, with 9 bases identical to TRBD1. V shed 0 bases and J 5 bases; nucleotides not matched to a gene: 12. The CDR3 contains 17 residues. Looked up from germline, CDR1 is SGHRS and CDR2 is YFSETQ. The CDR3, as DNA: TGCGCCAGCAGCTTGGATTTTACGGGACAGGGTTTGCACGAGCAGTACTTC. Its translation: CASSLDFTGQGLHEQYF.

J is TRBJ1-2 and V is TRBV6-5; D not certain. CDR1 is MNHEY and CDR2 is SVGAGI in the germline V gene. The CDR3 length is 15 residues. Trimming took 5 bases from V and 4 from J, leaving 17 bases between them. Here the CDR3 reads CASSPLGIAGYGYTF. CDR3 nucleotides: TGTGCCAGCAGTCCCCTCGGGATAGCGGGCTATGGCTACACCTTC.

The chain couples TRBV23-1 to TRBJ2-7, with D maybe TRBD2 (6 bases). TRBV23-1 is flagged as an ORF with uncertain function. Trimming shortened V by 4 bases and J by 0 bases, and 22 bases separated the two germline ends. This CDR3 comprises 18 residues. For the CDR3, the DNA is TGCGCCAGCAGTCTAAAAACGCGGGACGGATTGCGCTCCTACGAGCAGTACTTC. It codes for CASSLKTRDGLRSYEQYF.

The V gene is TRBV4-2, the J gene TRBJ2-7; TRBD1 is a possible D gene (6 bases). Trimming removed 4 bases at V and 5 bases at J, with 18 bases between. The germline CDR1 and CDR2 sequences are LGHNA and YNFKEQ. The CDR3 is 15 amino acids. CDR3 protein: CASSRREQGLDEQYF. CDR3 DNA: TGTGCCAGCAGCCGCCGAGAACAGGGTTTGGACGAGCAGTACTTC.

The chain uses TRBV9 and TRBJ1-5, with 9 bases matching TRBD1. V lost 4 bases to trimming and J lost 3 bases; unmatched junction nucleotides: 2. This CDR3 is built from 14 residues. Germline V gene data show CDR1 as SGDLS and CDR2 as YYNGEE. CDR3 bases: TGTGCCAGCAGCCGGACAGGGGACAATCAGCCCCAGCATTTT. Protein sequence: CASSRTGDNQPQHF. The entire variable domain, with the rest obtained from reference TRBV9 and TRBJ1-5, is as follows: DSGVTQTPKHLITATGQRVTLRCSPRSGDLSVYWYQQSLDQGLQFLIQYYNGEERAKGNILERFSAQQFPDLHSELNLSSLELGDSALYFCASSRTGDNQPQHFGDGTRLSIL.

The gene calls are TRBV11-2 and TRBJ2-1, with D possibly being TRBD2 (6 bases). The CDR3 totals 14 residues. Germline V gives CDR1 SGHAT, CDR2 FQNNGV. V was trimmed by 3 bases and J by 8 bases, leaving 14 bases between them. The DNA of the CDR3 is TGTGCCAGCAGCTTTCGTCTTGGCGGGGATGAGCAGTTCTTC. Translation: CASSFRLGGDEQFF.

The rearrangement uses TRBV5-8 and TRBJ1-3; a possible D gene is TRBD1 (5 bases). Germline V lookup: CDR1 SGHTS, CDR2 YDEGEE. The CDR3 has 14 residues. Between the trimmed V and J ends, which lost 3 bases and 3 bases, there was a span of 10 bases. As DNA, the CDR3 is TGTGCCAGCAGCTGGGGGGACGTTGGAAACACCATATATTTT. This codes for CASSWGDVGNTIYF.

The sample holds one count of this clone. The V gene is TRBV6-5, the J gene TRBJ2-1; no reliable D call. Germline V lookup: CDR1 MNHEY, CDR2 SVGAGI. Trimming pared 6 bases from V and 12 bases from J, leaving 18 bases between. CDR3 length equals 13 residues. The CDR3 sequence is CASRNPNDRVQFF. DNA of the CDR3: TGTGCCAGCAGGAACCCAAACGATCGGGTGCAGTTCTTC.

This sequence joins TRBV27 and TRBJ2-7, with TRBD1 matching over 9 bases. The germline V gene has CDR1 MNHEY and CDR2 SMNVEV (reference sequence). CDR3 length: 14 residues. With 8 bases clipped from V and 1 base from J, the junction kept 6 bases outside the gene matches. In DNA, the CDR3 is TGTGCCAGCGGCCTAGGGACAGGGTCCTACGAGCAGTACTTC. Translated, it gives CASGLGTGSYEQYF.

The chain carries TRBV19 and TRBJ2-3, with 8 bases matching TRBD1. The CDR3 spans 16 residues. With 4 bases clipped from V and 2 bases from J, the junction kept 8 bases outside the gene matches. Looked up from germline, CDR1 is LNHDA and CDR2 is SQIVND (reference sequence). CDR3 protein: CASSNRDRSVTDTQYF. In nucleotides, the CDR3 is TGTGCCAGTAGTAACCGGGACAGGTCAGTCACAGATACGCAGTATTTT.

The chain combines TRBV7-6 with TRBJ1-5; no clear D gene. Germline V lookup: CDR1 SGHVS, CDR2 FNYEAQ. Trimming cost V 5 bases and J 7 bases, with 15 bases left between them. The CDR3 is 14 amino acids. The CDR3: CASSPGGLGQPQHF. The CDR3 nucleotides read TGTGCCAGCAGCCCGGGAGGATTGGGGCAGCCCCAGCATTTT.

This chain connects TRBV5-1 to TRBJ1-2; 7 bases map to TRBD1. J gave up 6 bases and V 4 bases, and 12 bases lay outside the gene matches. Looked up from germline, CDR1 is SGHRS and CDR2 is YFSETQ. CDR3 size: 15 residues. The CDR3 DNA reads TGCGCCAGCAGCGTGGACAGGCCGGGGGACGATGGCTACACCTTC. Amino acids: CASSVDRPGDDGYTF.

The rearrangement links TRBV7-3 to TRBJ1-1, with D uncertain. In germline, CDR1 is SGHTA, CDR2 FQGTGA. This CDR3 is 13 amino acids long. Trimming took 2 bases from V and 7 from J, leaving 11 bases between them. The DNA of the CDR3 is TGTGCCAGCAGCTTATCAAGAGAGAGTGAAGCTTTCTTT. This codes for CASSLSRESEAFF.

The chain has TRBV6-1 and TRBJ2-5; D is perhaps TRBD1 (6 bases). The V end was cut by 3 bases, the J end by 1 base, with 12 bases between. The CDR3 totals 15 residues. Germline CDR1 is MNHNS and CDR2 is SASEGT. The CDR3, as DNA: TGTGCCAGCAGTGACGCGACAGGTTCCCAAGAGACCCAGTACTTC. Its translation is CASSDATGSQETQYF.

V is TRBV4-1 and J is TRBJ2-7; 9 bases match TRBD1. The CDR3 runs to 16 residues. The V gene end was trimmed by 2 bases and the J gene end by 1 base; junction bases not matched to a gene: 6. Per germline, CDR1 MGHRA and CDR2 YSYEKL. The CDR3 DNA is TGCGCCAGCAGCCAATCAGCGGGACAGGGATCCTACGAGCAGTACTTC. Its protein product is CASSQSAGQGSYEQYF.

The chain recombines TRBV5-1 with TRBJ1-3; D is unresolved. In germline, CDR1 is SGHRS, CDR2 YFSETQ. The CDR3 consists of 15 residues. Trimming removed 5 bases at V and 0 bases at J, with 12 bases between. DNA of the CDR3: TGCGCCAGCAGTGTCGACACCAGCTCTGGAAACACCATATATTTT. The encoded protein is CASSVDTSSGNTIYF.

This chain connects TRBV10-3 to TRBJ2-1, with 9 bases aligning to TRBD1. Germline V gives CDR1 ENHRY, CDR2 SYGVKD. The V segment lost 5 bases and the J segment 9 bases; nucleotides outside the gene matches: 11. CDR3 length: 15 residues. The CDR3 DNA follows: TGTGCCATCAGTAACCGGGACAGGGCCGTGATTGAGCAGTTCTTC. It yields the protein CAISNRDRAVIEQFF.

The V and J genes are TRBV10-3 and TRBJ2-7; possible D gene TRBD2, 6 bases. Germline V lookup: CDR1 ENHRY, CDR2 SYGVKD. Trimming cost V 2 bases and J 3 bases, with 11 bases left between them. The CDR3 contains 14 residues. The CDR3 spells CAISERTTLYEQYF. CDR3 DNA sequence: TGTGCCATCAGTGAGCGGACTACCCTCTACGAGCAGTACTTC.

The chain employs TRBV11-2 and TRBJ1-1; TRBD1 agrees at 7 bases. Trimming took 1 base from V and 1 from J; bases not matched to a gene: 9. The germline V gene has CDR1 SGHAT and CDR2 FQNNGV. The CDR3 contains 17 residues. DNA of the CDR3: TGTGCCAGCAGCTTAGGTATGGAGGGGGCGACGAACACTGAAGCTTTCTTT. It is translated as CASSLGMEGATNTEAFF.

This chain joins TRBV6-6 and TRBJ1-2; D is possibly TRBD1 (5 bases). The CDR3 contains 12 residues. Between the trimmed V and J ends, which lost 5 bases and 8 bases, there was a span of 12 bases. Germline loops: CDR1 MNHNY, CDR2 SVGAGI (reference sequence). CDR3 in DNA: TGTGCCAGCAGTACTGACAGACGCGGCTACACCTTC. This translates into CASSTDRRGYTF.

This CDR3 is CASQLGRDSDLKDTQYF. Here the CDR3 DNA reads TGTGCTAGTCAACTTGGCCGGGACAGTGATTTGAAAGATACGCAGTATTTT. V usage is TRBV12-5 and J usage is TRBJ2-3, with TRBD1 matching 7 bases. The CDR3 has 17 amino acids. Per the germline V gene, CDR1 is LGHNT and CDR2 is FRNRAP. The J segment lost 5 bases and the V segment lost 8 bases, leaving 19 bases of the junction unmatched. The full variable domain, rest sourced from reference TRBV12-5 and TRBJ2-3, is DARVTQTPRHKVTEMGQEVTMRCQPILGHNTVFWYRQTMMQGLELLAYFRNRAPLDDSGMPKDRFSAEMPDATLATLKIQPSEPRDSAVYFCASQLGRDSDLKDTQYFGPGTRLTVL.

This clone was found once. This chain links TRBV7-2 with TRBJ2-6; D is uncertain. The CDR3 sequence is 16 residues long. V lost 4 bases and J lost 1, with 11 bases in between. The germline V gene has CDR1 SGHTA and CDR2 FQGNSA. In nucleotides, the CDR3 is TGTGCCAGCAGCTCGAAGACTCGTTCTGGGGCCAACGTCCTGACTTTC. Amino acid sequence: CASSSKTRSGANVLTF.